The 11 T cell receptor beta chains below all came from one sample that was sequenced in a study of blood T cell repertoires in COVID-19. TCRdb keeps only in-frame clones here, not all; method: immunoSEQ multiplex PCR. The data hold about 190,000 clones, with around 90% observed a single time. The source material was peripheral blood. Receptors were obtained from a man aged 35 to 55 with acute or convalescent COVID-19.

This clone was detected only a few times. The rearrangement uses TRBV24-1 and TRBJ2-2, with D possibly TRBD1 on 5 matching bases. Per the germline V gene, CDR1 is KGHDR and CDR2 is SFDVKD. The CDR3 is 15 residues long. Trimming left V 3 bases short and J 7 bases short, with 14 bases between. CDR3 DNA: TGTGCCACCAGTGATCCCCGTGCAGGGATCGGGGAGCTGTTTTTT. It translates to CATSDPRAGIGELFF.

The rearrangement links TRBV15 to TRBJ2-5; 8 bases are a match to TRBD1. Unmatched junction bases numbered 6, after V lost 2 bases and J lost 1 base. The length of the CDR3 is 16 residues. From germline, CDR1 is LNHNV and CDR2 YYDKDF (reference sequence). CDR3 bases: TGTGCCACCAGCAGATCTCAGGGGGCCCGCCAAGAGACCCAGTACTTC. Protein: CATSRSQGARQETQYF. The full variable domain, with the rest looked up from reference TRBV15 and TRBJ2-5, is DAMVIQNPRYQVTQFGKPVTLSCSQTLNHNVMYWYQQKSSQAPKLLFHYYDKDFNNEADTPDNFQSRRPNTSFCFLDIRSPGLGDTAMYLCATSRSQGARQETQYFGPGTRLLVL.

Note on this clone: The sample carries other DNA sequences with the same CDR3. The V call is TRBV11-3, the J call TRBJ2-7; 9 positions agree with TRBD1. This CDR3 comprises 15 residues. Germline V CDR1 and CDR2: SGHNT, YENEEA. The V gene end was trimmed by 1 base and the J gene end by 2 bases; junction bases not matched to a gene: 3. The CDR3 DNA reads TGTGCCAGCAGCTTAGGGGGACAGGGCCCCTACGAGCAGTACTTC. Its translation: CASSLGGQGPYEQYF.

V is TRBV10-3 and J is TRBJ1-2, with D possibly TRBD1 on 5 matching bases. CDR3 length: 14 amino acids. The V gene's germline CDR1 is ENHRY and CDR2 SYGVKD. Between the trimmed V and J ends, which lost 0 bases and 4 bases, there was a span of 9 bases. The CDR3 reads CAISESQGRYGYTF. The CDR3 DNA follows: TGTGCCATCAGTGAGTCTCAGGGCCGCTATGGCTACACCTTC.

CDR3 amino acids: CASSLSGGVETQYF. CDR3 nucleotides: TGTGCCAGCAGCTTATCCGGGGGGGTAGAGACCCAGTACTTC. The genes are TRBV7-2 and TRBJ2-5, with 8 bases identical to TRBD2. Germline loops: CDR1 SGHTA, CDR2 FQGNSA. CDR3 length equals 14 residues. With 2 bases clipped from V and 4 bases from J, the junction kept 3 bases outside the gene matches. The complete variable domain, with remaining parts taken from reference TRBV7-2 and TRBJ2-5, reads GAGVSQSPSNKVTEKGKDVELRCDPISGHTALYWYRQSLGQGLEFLIYFQGNSAPDKSGLPSDRFSAERTGGSVSTLTIQRTQQEDSAVYLCASSLSGGVETQYFGPGTRLLVL.

The chain links TRBV21-1 to TRBJ2-3; TRBD1 reflects the table's D call only, with no check against the DNA. TRBV21-1 is given as a pseudogene. This CDR3 region has 15 residues. In DNA form, the CDR3 reads TGTGCCAGCAGCAAAGCGTGGCAGGGGGGAGATACGCAGTATTTT. It translates to CASSKAWQGGDTQYF.

V is TRBV5-4 and J is TRBJ2-7, with TRBD1 matching 9 bases. CDR3 size: 17 residues. Germline trimming cut 4 bases from V and 0 bases from J; bases unmatched to any gene: 11. Germline CDR1 is SGHNT and CDR2 is YYREEE (reference sequence). The CDR3 bases are TGTGCCAGCAGCCCAAAAGGCGGACAGGGGAGCTCCTACGAGCAGTACTTC. It encodes CASSPKGGQGSSYEQYF. Full variable domain (remainder filled in from reference TRBV5-4 and TRBJ2-7): ETGVTQSPTHLIKTRGQQVTLRCSSQSGHNTVSWYQQALGQGPQFIFQYYREEENGRGNFPPRFSGLQFPNYSSELNVNALELDDSALYLCASSPKGGQGSSYEQYFGPGTRLTVT.

The V gene is TRBV6-6, the J gene TRBJ1-5, with D possibly matching TRBD1 (5 bases). Germline values: CDR1 MNHNY, CDR2 SVGAGI (reference sequence). The CDR3 has 13 residues. Trimming removed 6 bases at V and 8 bases at J, with 14 bases between. The CDR3 sequence is CASRGGSREPQHF. The CDR3 nucleotides read TGTGCCAGCAGGGGGGGGTCGCGGGAGCCCCAGCATTTT.

This chain uses TRBV7-9 with TRBJ2-5; D gene unclear. Trimming removed 4 bases at V and 4 bases at J, with 4 bases between. This CDR3 has 11 amino acids. Germline V CDR1 and CDR2: SEHNR, FQNEAQ (reference sequence). The CDR3 is CASSSPETQYF. The CDR3 DNA follows: TGTGCCAGCAGCTCTCCAGAGACCCAGTACTTC.

A note on this clone: Within the sample, other DNA sequences also encode this same CDR3. The rearrangement links TRBV5-4 to TRBJ2-5; 9 bases match TRBD2. The germline V gene encodes CDR1 SGHNT and CDR2 YYREEE (reference sequence). This CDR3 comprises 14 residues. J gave up 4 bases and V 2 bases, and 3 bases lay outside the gene matches. The CDR3 DNA reads as TGTGCCAGCAGCTTAGCGGGGGGCGGAGAGACCCAGTACTTC. Residues: CASSLAGGGETQYF.

This clone occurred a few times. The chain carries TRBV6-5 and TRBJ1-1; 8 positions agree with TRBD1. V shed 0 bases and J 3 bases; nucleotides not matched to a gene: 0. The CDR3 has 14 residues. Germline V gene sequence: CDR1 MNHEY, CDR2 SVGAGI. In DNA form, the CDR3 reads TGTGCCAGCAGTTACTCGACAGGGGACACTGAAGCTTTCTTT. It translates to CASSYSTGDTEAFF.